This passage covers 8 T cell receptor beta chains from one sample sequenced in a study of lymphopenia after photon versus proton radiotherapy. The method was immunoSEQ multiplex PCR; TCRdb's version includes in-frame clones alone and lacks a portion of them. Of tens of thousands of clones in the sample, 86% are singletons; the top ten hold about a tenth. Specimen: peripheral blood, collected from a patient treated with proton-based radiotherapy. The receptor source for this set is an older woman with pancreatic cancer. Some clones in this sample may be carry-over from other donors' samples.

The chain combines TRBV11-2 with TRBJ1-2; D is undetermined. The germline gives CDR1 SGHAT, CDR2 FQNNGV. V dropped 5 bases and J dropped 3 bases, with 19 bases sitting between them. The CDR3 length is 16 residues. CDR3 bases: TGTGCCAGCAGCCTCCTCGGAGGAAGTATAGACTATGGCTACACCTTC. Translation: CASSLLGGSIDYGYTF.

In this sample, this clone turned up once. This sequence joins TRBV7-8 and TRBJ2-1; 13 nucleotides line up with TRBD2. Germline V CDR1 and CDR2: SGHVS, FQNEAQ. J gave up 1 base and V 2 bases, and 11 bases lay outside the gene matches. The CDR3 is 20 residues long. CDR3 sequence (DNA): TGTGCCAGCAGCTTAACCAGAGCGGGACTAGCGGGAAGGTCCTACAATGAGCAGTTCTTC. Translated, it gives CASSLTRAGLAGRSYNEQFF.

This clone was seen only a few times. V and J are TRBV19 and TRBJ1-1, with 9 bases lining up with TRBD1. Per the germline V gene, CDR1 is LNHDA and CDR2 is SQIVND (reference sequence). V lost 2 bases, J lost 1 base, and 2 bases stayed unmatched. This CDR3 has 15 amino acids. The CDR3 reads CASSIKGQGNTEAFF. The CDR3 region has the DNA TGTGCCAGTAGTATAAAGGGACAGGGGAACACTGAAGCTTTCTTT.

To note about this clone: Other nucleotide sequences in the sample specify the same CDR3. V gene TRBV27 combines with J gene TRBJ2-1, with 14 nucleotides matching TRBD2. The CDR3 totals 15 residues. The J segment lost 6 bases and the V segment lost 5 bases, leaving 3 bases of the junction unmatched. The germline V gene encodes CDR1 MNHEY and CDR2 SMNVEV (reference sequence). The CDR3, as DNA: TGTGCCAGCAGTCTGGGACTAGCGGGAGTCAATGAGCAGTTCTTC. Its protein product is CASSLGLAGVNEQFF.

The V and J genes are TRBV7-2 and TRBJ2-1; a weak D match, TRBD1 (5 bases). CDR1 and CDR2 from the germline V gene are SGHTA and FQGNSA. This CDR3 has 15 residues. The V end lost 1 base, the J end lost 1 base, and 8 bases lay between the germline ends. In DNA form, the CDR3 reads TGTGCCAGCAGCTTAGATAAGGGGTCCTACAATGAGCAGTTCTTC. Translated: CASSLDKGSYNEQFF.

The rearrangement uses TRBV5-4 and TRBJ2-7; 12 positions match TRBD2. Germline assignment: CDR1 SGHNT and CDR2 YYREEE (reference sequence). Trimming at V came to 4 bases and at J to 2 bases, leaving 4 bases not matched to a gene. This CDR3 comprises 15 residues. CDR3 in amino acids: CASSARTSGTYEQYF. The DNA of the CDR3 is TGTGCCAGCAGCGCCCGGACTAGCGGGACCTACGAGCAGTACTTC. The complete variable domain, with remaining parts taken from reference TRBV5-4 and TRBJ2-7, reads ETGVTQSPTHLIKTRGQQVTLRCSSQSGHNTVSWYQQALGQGPQFIFQYYREEENGRGNFPPRFSGLQFPNYSSELNVNALELDDSALYLCASSARTSGTYEQYFGPGTRLTVT.

The gene calls are TRBV27 and TRBJ1-4, with 8 positions matching TRBD1. Trimming removed 8 bases from V and 0 bases from J; junction bases left unmatched: 2. The CDR3 contains 14 residues. The germline V gene has CDR1 MNHEY and CDR2 SMNVEV (reference sequence). The CDR3 sequence is CASSTGATNEKLFF. CDR3 in DNA: TGTGCCAGCTCGACAGGGGCAACTAATGAAAAACTGTTTTTT.

The chain uses TRBV4-3 and TRBJ2-1, with D perhaps matching TRBD2 (6 bases). CDR3 size: 17 residues. Germline CDR1 reads LGHNA; CDR2 reads YSLEER. Trimming left V 0 bases short and J 7 bases short, with 19 bases between. This CDR3 is CASSQDTGGAFVNEQFF. In DNA, the CDR3 is TGCGCCAGCAGCCAAGACACCGGCGGGGCCTTTGTGAATGAGCAGTTCTTC.